The T cell receptor (beta chain) described here comes from a study of CD8 T cells in ankylosing spondylitis. Study-wide points: A TCR beta motif of roughly eight highly homologous variants seemed to mark ankylosing spondylitis blood. Disease-linked clones reportedly concentrated significantly in matched ankylosing spondylitis synovial fluid. Reports of some motif variants in reactive arthritis synovial fluid and blood predate this one.

Generation of TCR beta libraries employed quantitative 5'-RACE incorporating molecular barcodes. MiXCR, run by TCRdb on the 5' RACE reads, gives a single entry per CDR3 protein. The sample includes under 200,000 distinct CDR3 sequences, roughly 12% of them seen just once. Germline lookup yields CDR1 SQVTM and CDR2 ANQGSEA. V was pared by 8 bases and J by 0 bases, with 12 bases between. This CDR3 is 13 amino acids long. This clonotype was picked up many times. Antigen unknown. The receptor comes from a male donor with ankylosing spondylitis or in good health (not recorded which). The gene calls are TRBV29-1 and TRBJ2-3, with D perhaps TRBD2 (5 bases). Source material: blood, either unsorted or a sorted T cell fraction (not recorded which). DNA of the CDR3: TGCAGCCCGCGCGGGTCTAGCACAGATACGCAGTATTTT. Translated, it gives CSPRGSSTDTQYF.